The rows below give T cell receptor beta chains drawn from one sample of a study of patients and donors after allogeneic stem cell transplantation. TCRdb analysed the RT-PCR reads with MiXCR anew, one entry per CDR3 protein. The table has around 10,000 distinct CDR3 sequences, less than 25% seen once. The sample taken for sequencing was blood, either unsorted or a sorted T cell fraction (not recorded which). Receptors originate from a human donor who was either an allogeneic HSCT recipient or a stem cell or donor lymphocyte infusion donor (not recorded which). It is not recorded whose cells these are; they may come from a transplant donor. Each CDR3 is given with its conserved first and last residue. The D gene is left open where the match is weak. A row's size may be missing; if present it is once, few, many or a size class.

v_call	d_call	clone_size	j_call	cdr3_length	cdr3_aa	cdr3_nt
TRBV5-1	TRBD2	.	TRBJ2-3	16	CASSREGLRSTDTQYF	TGCGCCAGCAGTCGGGAGGGATTGAGGAGCACAGATACGCAGTATTTT
TRBV19	.	.	TRBJ2-1	15	CASSISTSSYNEQFF	TGTGCCAGTAGTATTTCTACCAGCTCCTACAATGAGCAGTTCTTC
TRBV6-5	TRBD1	few	TRBJ2-3	15	CASSLGQGVQDTQYF	TGTGCCAGCAGTTTAGGACAGGGAGTACAAGATACGCAGTATTTT
TRBV25-1	.	.	TRBJ1-1	16	CASSYQGHARNTEAFF	TGTGCCAGCAGCTACCAGGGGCACGCCAGGAACACTGAAGCTTTCTTT
TRBV5-6	TRBD2	many	TRBJ2-2	14	CASSFAGEAGELFF	TGTGCCAGCAGCTTCGCGGGGGAGGCCGGGGAGCTGTTTTTT
TRBV2	TRBD1	many	TRBJ1-5	14	CASSEGQGDQPQHF	TGTGCCAGCAGTGAGGGACAGGGGGATCAGCCCCAGCATTTT
TRBV20-1	TRBD1	.	TRBJ1-2	13	CSASDRGNGGYTF	TGCAGTGCTTCCGACAGGGGAAATGGTGGCTACACCTTC
TRBV6-5	.	.	TRBJ1-6	15	CASSYAGQGLSPLHF	TGTGCCAGCAGTTATGCCGGTCAGGGACTTTCACCCCTCCACTTT
TRBV5-1	TRBD1	many	TRBJ2-1	13	CASSPQGDNEQFF	TGCGCCAGCAGCCCCCAGGGGGACAATGAGCAGTTCTTC
TRBV20-1	TRBD1	.	TRBJ1-2	11	CSARRNTGGEF	TGCAGTGCTAGACGAAACACAGGGGGTGAATTC
TRBV20-1	TRBD1	.	TRBJ1-5	14	CSATWTGKNQPQHF	TGCAGTGCTACCTGGACAGGGAAGAATCAGCCCCAGCATTTT
TRBV11-2	.	.	TRBJ2-5	15	CASSLGTGYEETQYF	TGTGCCAGCAGCTTAGGCACAGGGTACGAAGAGACCCAGTACTTC
TRBV6-6	.	few	TRBJ1-5	15	CASSGGQVGSQPQHF	TGTGCCAGCAGCGGGGGGCAGGTGGGAAGTCAGCCCCAGCATTTT
TRBV30	.	.	TRBJ1-2	13	CAWRSSAFYGYTF	TGTGCCTGGAGAAGCTCAGCCTTCTATGGCTACACCTTC
TRBV30	TRBD1	.	TRBJ1-1	15	CAWILGQGRNTEAFF	TGTGCCTGGATCCTAGGACAGGGGAGGAACACTGAAGCTTTCTTT
TRBV28	.	few	TRBJ1-3	14	CASSLSGNWDTIYF	TGTGCCAGCAGTTTATCAGGGAATTGGGACACCATATATTTT
TRBV20-1	.	.	TRBJ2-7	12	CSARDRAYEQYF	TGCAGTGCTAGAGATAGGGCCTACGAGCAGTACTTC
TRBV6-1	.	.	TRBJ1-2	13	CASSAQGRSGYTF	TGTGCCAGCAGTGCACAGGGACGTAGTGGCTACACCTTC
TRBV30	.	few	TRBJ1-2	12	CAWGNVGDGYTF	TGTGCCTGGGGGAATGTAGGGGATGGCTACACCTTC
TRBV4-1	TRBD2	.	TRBJ2-5	15	CASSQGEGRGETQYF	TGCGCCAGCAGCCAAGGGGAGGGGCGAGGAGAGACCCAGTACTTC
TRBV9	.	many	TRBJ1-1	14	CASGALTGSTEAFF	TGTGCCAGCGGAGCCCTAACAGGATCCACTGAAGCTTTCTTT
TRBV25-1	.	many	TRBJ1-6	13	CASSVQESSPLHF	TGTGCCAGCAGTGTCCAGGAGAGTTCACCCCTCCACTTT
TRBV7-6	.	.	TRBJ1-1	13	CASSTGLRDEAFF	TGTGCCAGCAGCACGGGACTACGGGATGAAGCTTTCTTT
TRBV15	.	many	TRBJ1-3	17	CATSRDITPSSGNTIYF	TGTGCCACCAGCAGAGATATAACACCCAGCTCTGGAAACACCATATATTTT
TRBV7-9	.	.	TRBJ2-1	11	CASSLEDEQFF	TGTGCCAGCAGCTTAGAGGATGAGCAGTTCTTC
TRBV10-2	.	.	TRBJ1-1	13	CASSTQGNTEAFF	TGCGCCAGCAGCACTCAGGGGAACACTGAAGCTTTCTTT
TRBV5-1	.	.	TRBJ1-5	16	CASSLDGPTSNQPQHF	TGCGCCAGCAGCTTGGATGGCCCAACTAGCAATCAGCCCCAGCATTTT
TRBV20-1	TRBD2	.	TRBJ2-1	16	CSARDAVQRGVSEQFF	TGCAGTGCTAGAGATGCAGTGCAGCGGGGGGTATCCGAGCAGTTCTTC
TRBV12-3/TRBV12-4	.	.	TRBJ2-1	15	CASSWGTDLYNEQFF	TGTGCCAGCAGCTGGGGGACTGACCTATACAATGAGCAGTTCTTC
TRBV11-2	.	medium-sized	TRBJ1-6	14	CASSFNPSGSPLHF	TGTGCCAGCAGCTTTAACCCCAGCGGGTCACCCCTCCACTTT
TRBV9	TRBD1	.	TRBJ1-6	17	CASSAHPGWDRASPLHF	TGTGCCAGCAGCGCCCACCCCGGTTGGGACAGGGCTTCACCCCTCCACTTT
TRBV6-5	.	few	TRBJ1-1	15	CASTASGGRGTEAFF	TGTGCCAGCACCGCGTCTGGGGGCCGGGGCACTGAAGCTTTCTTT
TRBV29-1	.	.	TRBJ2-7	12	CSVTYGHYEQYF	TGCAGCGTAACATACGGTCACTACGAGCAGTACTTC
TRBV4-3	.	many	TRBJ1-1	16	CASSQDPNNRNTEAFF	TGCGCCAGCAGCCAAGATCCCAACAACCGGAACACTGAAGCTTTCTTT
TRBV5-1	.	few	TRBJ2-2	15	CASSPGTPNTGELFF	TGCGCCAGCAGCCCAGGGACACCGAACACCGGGGAGCTGTTTTTT
TRBV5-1	TRBD2	.	TRBJ2-3	15	CASTFSGGYTDTQYF	TGCGCCAGCACTTTTAGCGGGGGGTATACAGATACGCAGTATTTT
TRBV5-6	TRBD1	.	TRBJ1-2	17	CASSLYGQGGTNYGYTF	TGTGCCAGCAGCTTGTACGGACAGGGGGGGACTAACTATGGCTACACCTTC
TRBV5-1	.	few	TRBJ2-2	14	CASSLDSNTGELFF	TGCGCCAGCAGCCTGGACTCTAACACCGGGGAGCTGTTTTTT
TRBV5-4	.	few	TRBJ2-4	13	CASSTTGTTSEYF	TGTGCCAGCAGCACGACCGGGACAACCTCCGAGTACTTC
TRBV6-1	TRBD1	.	TRBJ1-6	14	CASSPGQGLSPLHF	TGTGCCAGCAGTCCGGGACAGGGCCTATCACCCCTCCACTTT
TRBV27	.	large	TRBJ1-2	13	CASSFQGSYGYTF	TGTGCCAGCAGTTTCCAGGGATCCTATGGCTACACCTTC
TRBV11-1	.	many	TRBJ1-1	15	CASSTHSGGNTEAFF	TGTGCCAGCAGCACCCACTCGGGGGGAAACACTGAAGCTTTCTTT
TRBV7-9	.	few	TRBJ2-3	13	CATPTGSTDTQYF	TGTGCCACCCCAACGGGAAGCACAGATACGCAGTATTTT
TRBV12-3/TRBV12-4	.	many	TRBJ1-1	13	CASSTELNTEAFF	TGTGCCAGCAGTACCGAACTGAACACTGAAGCTTTCTTT
TRBV19	.	.	TRBJ1-2	12	CATTQLGSGYTF	TGTGCCACCACCCAACTGGGGAGTGGCTACACCTTC
TRBV12-3/TRBV12-4	TRBD1	few	TRBJ2-2	15	CASSFQGASTGELFF	TGTGCCAGCAGTTTTCAGGGGGCGAGCACCGGGGAGCTGTTTTTT
TRBV12-3/TRBV12-4	TRBD1	many	TRBJ1-1	12	CASRHGQGEAFF	TGTGCCAGCAGACACGGACAGGGCGAAGCTTTCTTT
TRBV18	.	few	TRBJ2-5	11	CASSPEETQYF	TGTGCCAGCTCGCCAGAAGAGACCCAGTACTTC